Presented here are 2 T cell receptor beta chains from one specimen sequenced in a study of blood T cells in healthy people across ages. With a J-beta primer mix and a sample-barcoded 5' primer, a second PCR ran about 7 to 11 cycles. TCRdb analysed the 5' RACE reads with MiXCR anew, one entry per CDR3 protein. This repertoire shows roughly 550,000 distinct CDR3 sequences, 20% to 30% found once; its top ten account for approximately 10%. The same specimen was also included in a second study, on T cells of mothers and their children.

Sample: blood. The origin of the receptors is a boy younger than 18 in good health.

This clonotype was counted between two and nine times. The genes are TRBV12-3 or TRBV12-4 and TRBJ1-6; the match to TRBD1 covers 8 bases. The CDR3 covers 15 residues. Germline trimming cut 8 bases from V and 6 bases from J; bases unmatched to any gene: 9. This chain's CDR3 is CASGYRGIGNSPLHF. The CDR3 nucleotides are TGTGCCAGCGGGTACAGGGGGATCGGTAATTCACCCCTCCACTTT.

CDR3 sequence reads: CASKKDRVPYEQYF. CDR3 bases: TGTGCCAGCAAGAAAGACAGGGTCCCCTACGAGCAGTACTTC. The chain employs TRBV25-1 and TRBJ2-5; 7 nucleotides match TRBD1. TRBJ2-7 explains the end of the DNA better; the J call may be wrong. The CDR3 runs 14 residues. Germline lookup yields CDR1 MGHDK and CDR2 SYGVNS.